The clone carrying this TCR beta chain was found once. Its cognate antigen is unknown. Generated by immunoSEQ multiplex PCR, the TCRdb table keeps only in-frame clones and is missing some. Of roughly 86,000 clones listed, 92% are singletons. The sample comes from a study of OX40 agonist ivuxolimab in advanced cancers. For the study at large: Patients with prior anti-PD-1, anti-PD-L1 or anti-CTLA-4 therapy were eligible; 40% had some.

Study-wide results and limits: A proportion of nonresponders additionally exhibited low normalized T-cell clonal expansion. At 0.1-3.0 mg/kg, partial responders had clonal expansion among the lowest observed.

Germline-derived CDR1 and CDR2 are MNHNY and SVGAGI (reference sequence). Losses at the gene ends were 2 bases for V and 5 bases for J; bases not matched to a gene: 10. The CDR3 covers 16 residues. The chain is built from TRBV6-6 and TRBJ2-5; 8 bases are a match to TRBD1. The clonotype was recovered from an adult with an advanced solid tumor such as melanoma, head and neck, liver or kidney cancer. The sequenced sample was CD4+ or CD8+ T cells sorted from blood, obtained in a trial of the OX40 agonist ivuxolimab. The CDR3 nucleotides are TGTGCCAGCAGTTACGAACTGACAGGGGCGGGGGAGACCCAGTACTTC. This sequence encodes CASSYELTGAGETQYF.